The sequence of this TCR beta chain was determined in a study of blood T cell repertoires in COVID-19 (dated by TCRdb to the early 2020s). Describing the broader study: The collaborator samples originated in the United States, Italy and Spain and spanned the acute and convalescent phases of COVID-19. The prospective study material was composed of cDNA or gDNA derived from T cells, B-cell-depleted T cells, or PBMCs. Subjects who had been exposed to COVID-19, were actively infected with it, or had recovered from it provided the deeply sampled blood TCRbeta repertoires that made up the dataset. A freely available public database, intended as a resource for researchers studying the immune response to SARS-CoV-2, is where the repertoires were released. Samples were obtained from the ongoing ImmuneRACE study (first 160 participants) and from over a thousand subjects provided by 6 global collaborators. Nearly every sample came with metadata listing a de-identified subject ID, COVID-19 status, age in years and sex. HLA class I and class II types, where available, came from metadata supplied by the sample provider rather than from assay-based typing. Overall study outcomes, separate from this receptor: Clinical and demographic metadata were provided uncurated, with the amount varying by source and participant.

Inclusive of the bounding cysteine and phenylalanine, the CDR3 is 16 residues long. The CDR3 DNA has 48 bases and is translated from base 1. Sequences SGHRS (CDR1) and YFSETQ (CDR2) are obtained from the germline V gene. Germline trimming: 4 bases from V, 9 bases from J; junction bases outside gene matches: 11. The immunoSEQ Assay, a bias-controlled multiplex PCR, was used to amplify TCRbeta CDR3 regions from genomic DNA. Under the source paper's analysis protocol: The number of nucleated cells in each sample was estimated from the amplification of reference gene primers within the assay. Sequence reads were collapsed and filtered to measure the absolute abundance of every unique TCRbeta CDR3 rearrangement. For each sample, productive Simpson clonality was calculated by taking the square root of Simpson's diversity index across productive rearrangements. TCRdb's version of the immuneACCESS table is confined to in-frame rearrangements and falls short of the full clone set. An unresolved V gene accounts for under half of the shortfall where checked; the remainder is of unknown origin. V, J and clone size were drawn from that table, and D and trimming were deduced from the DNA. Present in this sample are about 400,000 clones, approximately 86% of which were seen just once. The ten biggest clones cover under 8.5% of the sample.

At one collaborating source in Seattle, patients were enrolled during active infection and were followed longitudinally through the course of disease. Each collaborating institution followed its own protocols to collect whole blood in K2EDTA tubes. Collaborator samples were shipped for TCRbeta analysis as frozen whole blood, isolated PBMCs, or DNA extracted from either sample type. This clone was detected a few times. The antigen it binds to is not known. Per-nucleotide qualities are absent, and no much larger clonotype sits a single base away. The sequence links TRBV5-1 to TRBJ1-6, and 9 bases in between align with TRBD1. Sequenced material: peripheral blood. The sequence was obtained from a woman in her fifties or sixties with COVID-19, enrolled during active disease. Read as DNA, the sequence is TGCGCCAGCAGCGCCTCCGGGACAGGGAGGTTTTCACCCCTCCACTTT. This codes for CASSASGTGRFSPLHF.